A selection of T cell receptor beta chains follows, all from one sample in a study of T cell responses to AZD1222 COVID-19 vaccine. The method was immunoSEQ multiplex PCR; TCRdb's version includes in-frame clones alone and lacks a portion of them. The table lists approximately 120,000 clones, 85% of them singletons. The starting material was peripheral blood, obtained 28 days after the second AZD1222 dose. The receptors stem from an adult who received the AZD1222 COVID-19 vaccine. CDR3s include the opening cysteine and the closing phenylalanine or tryptophan. The D gene is left open where the match is weak. Clone size is not always given. Where it is, it says once, few, many or a class for expanded clones.

V gene,clone size,D gene,J gene,CDR3 length,CDR3 DNA,CDR3 protein
TRBV5-1,-,-,TRBJ2-7,14,TGCGCCAGCAGCTTGTTCGGGGCGACCTACGAGCAGTACTTC,CASSLFGATYEQYF
TRBV7-9,-,TRBD1,TRBJ2-3,14,TGTGCCAGCAGCCCACAGGGGGCTCATATCACGCAGTATTTT,CASSPQGAHITQYF
TRBV7-8,-,-,TRBJ2-2,13,TGTGCCAGCAGCTTCCGCGAGGTCAGGGAGCTGTTTTTT,CASSFREVRELFF
TRBV11-2,few,-,TRBJ1-3,15,TGTGCCAGCAGCTTAGGACTACTCTCTGGAAACACCATATATTTT,CASSLGLLSGNTIYF
TRBV6-2/TRBV6-3,-,-,TRBJ2-5,15,TGTGCCAGCAGTTCCGACTGGGGGGTAGGAGAGACCCAGTACTTC,CASSSDWGVGETQYF
TRBV4-1,-,-,TRBJ2-3,15,TGCGCCAGCAGCCAAGATTACTATAGCACAGATACGCAGTATTTT,CASSQDYYSTDTQYF
TRBV30,-,-,TRBJ1-1,13,TGTGCCTGGACTGGGGTCAGCGCGAGTGAAGCTTTCTTT,CAWTGVSASEAFF
TRBV28,-,-,TRBJ2-7,14,TGTGCCAGCAGTACGCCTCAGGGGTTGGGGGAGCAGTACTTC,CASSTPQGLGEQYF
TRBV5-1,-,-,TRBJ1-1,14,TGCGCCAGCAGCACCCCTGGGGGGAACACTGAAGCTTTCTTT,CASSTPGGNTEAFF
TRBV9,-,-,TRBJ2-5,16,TGTGCCAGCAGCGCAAGGGAAGTGATAGGTGGGGAGACCCAGTACTTC,CASSAREVIGGETQYF
TRBV10-3,-,TRBD1,TRBJ1-6,15,TGTGCCATCACCCCGGGACAGGGCTCTAATTCACCCCTCCACTTT,CAITPGQGSNSPLHF
TRBV30,-,-,TRBJ1-5,16,TGTGCCTGGAGTGTATTAGCCGGGACACTGAATCAGCCCCAGCATTTT,CAWSVLAGTLNQPQHF
TRBV5-4,-,TRBD2,TRBJ2-3,15,TGTGCCAGCAGCCCAGCGGGGGGCAGCACAGATACGCAGTATTTT,CASSPAGGSTDTQYF
TRBV7-2,-,TRBD2,TRBJ2-7,15,TGTGCCAGCAGCACCAGCGGGGGGGCCGGAGACGAGCAGTACTTC,CASSTSGGAGDEQYF
TRBV4-2,-,-,TRBJ1-1,18,TGTGCCAGCAGCCAAGATACCCCCGTGATCTCAACCCCCTATGAAGCTTTCTTT,CASSQDTPVISTPYEAFF
TRBV6-5,-,-,TRBJ1-3,15,TGTGCCAGTGGAGTCGGGGGCCACTCTGGAAACACCATATATTTT,CASGVGGHSGNTIYF
TRBV6-5,-,TRBD1,TRBJ2-2,15,TGTGCCACCAGGACAGGGGACTATCCCACCGGGGAGCTGTTTTTT,CATRTGDYPTGELFF
TRBV10-3,-,-,TRBJ1-6,14,TGTGCCATCAGTGAGTCGGAGGGTGATTCACCCCTCCACTTT,CAISESEGDSPLHF
TRBV6-5,many,-,TRBJ1-1,13,TGTGCCAGCAGCCTTGAAGGGAGTACTGAAGCTTTCTTT,CASSLEGSTEAFF
TRBV5-1,-,TRBD1,TRBJ1-4,15,TGCGCCAGCAGCTTGGGGGGACAGATCAATGAAAAACTGTTTTTT,CASSLGGQINEKLFF
TRBV7-9,-,TRBD1,TRBJ1-3,15,TGTGCCAGCAGCCCGAGGGGGCCCTCTGGAAACACCATATATTTT,CASSPRGPSGNTIYF
TRBV6-5,-,-,TRBJ1-6,16,TGTGCCAGCAGTTACGCTCAGGGCTCCTATAATTCACCCCTCCACTTT,CASSYAQGSYNSPLHF
TRBV29-1,-,-,TRBJ1-2,14,TGCAGCGTTGAAGGAATATCGGGGGCTGGGGGCTACACCTTC,CSVEGISGAGGYTF
TRBV11-2,few,-,TRBJ2-1,14,TGTGCCAGCAGCCCCGAGACCTACTACAATGAGCAGTTCTTC,CASSPETYYNEQFF
TRBV7-6,-,TRBD1,TRBJ1-1,15,TGTGCCAGCAGCTTAGTGGGCAGGGGGGAAACTGAAGCTTTCTTT,CASSLVGRGETEAFF
TRBV4-3,-,TRBD1,TRBJ2-1,17,TGCGCCAGCAGCCAAGATAAAGGGACAGGGTACTACAATGAGCAGTTCTTC,CASSQDKGTGYYNEQFF
TRBV9,-,-,TRBJ1-6,14,TGTGCCAGCAGCCTGGGGGGGTTTGATTCACCCCTCCACTTT,CASSLGGFDSPLHF
TRBV2,-,-,TRBJ1-6,15,TGTGCCAGCAGCCTAGGAAGGGACGATAATTCACCCCTCCACTTT,CASSLGRDDNSPLHF
TRBV6-5,-,-,TRBJ2-7,12,TGTGCCAGCAGGAACGGAGCTACCGAGCAGTACTTC,CASRNGATEQYF
TRBV10-3,-,-,TRBJ1-5,13,TGTGCCATCAGTGAAGGGGAGGCCCAGCCCCAGCATTTT,CAISEGEAQPQHF
TRBV5-4,-,TRBD1,TRBJ1-1,16,TGTGCCAGCAGCTTACTGGGACAGGGGAGCAACACTGAAGCTTTCTTT,CASSLLGQGSNTEAFF
TRBV30,-,-,TRBJ1-4,12,TGTGCCTGGGGGAGACTTAATGAAAAACTGTTTTTT,CAWGRLNEKLFF
TRBV30,-,-,TRBJ1-2,14,TGTGCCTGGAGTGTACTAGGGGTTGCTTCTGGCTACACCTTC,CAWSVLGVASGYTF
TRBV6-5,-,-,TRBJ2-5,13,TGTGCCAGCAGGTCCCTAGTATCGGAGACCCAGTACTTC,CASRSLVSETQYF
TRBV28,few,-,TRBJ1-2,11,TGTGCCAGCAAGGGATACTATGGCTACACCTTC,CASKGYYGYTF
TRBV10-1,-,-,TRBJ2-5,14,TGCGCCAGCAGTGAGTCGAGGGGGGGAGAGACCCAGTACTTC,CASSESRGGETQYF
TRBV24-1,once,-,TRBJ2-7,18,TGTGCCACCAGACCCCGTCATATCGGTGGGCATCCCCTCTACGAGCAGTACTTC,CATRPRHIGGHPLYEQYF
TRBV4-3,-,-,TRBJ2-7,17,TGCGCCAGCAGCCAAGAACTTCGGCAGTCCCCTTCCTACGAGCAGTACTTC,CASSQELRQSPSYEQYF
TRBV10-3,few,-,TRBJ2-7,12,TGTGCCATCACTACCGACTCCTACGAGCAGTACTTC,CAITTDSYEQYF
TRBV5-1,few,TRBD2,TRBJ2-3,15,TGCGCCAGCAGCTTAGAGACTAGCGGCACAGATACGCAGTATTTT,CASSLETSGTDTQYF
TRBV5-1,-,TRBD2,TRBJ2-3,18,TGCGCCAGCAGCTTGGATCTAGCGGGGCTCGGGTTTCCAGATACGCAGTATTTT,CASSLDLAGLGFPDTQYF
TRBV20-1,-,-,TRBJ1-4,11,TGCAGTGCTGGGAGGGATGAAAAACTGTTTTTT,CSAGRDEKLFF
TRBV4-3,-,-,TRBJ2-1,15,TGCGCCAGCAGCGACGACCAGGGGTCCAACAATGAGCAGTTCTTC,CASSDDQGSNNEQFF
TRBV19,-,-,TRBJ1-5,14,TGTGCCAGTAGTCTTGAAAAGAGCAATCAGCCCCAGCATTTT,CASSLEKSNQPQHF
TRBV7-2,-,TRBD2,TRBJ2-5,16,TGTGCCAGCAGCTTGGGACTAGCGGGGGGGCAAGAGACCCAGTACTTC,CASSLGLAGGQETQYF
TRBV9,-,TRBD1,TRBJ2-2,15,TGTGCCAGCAGCGACCCCGGGACAGGCCGTTTGGAGCTGTTTTTT,CASSDPGTGRLELFF
TRBV12-3/TRBV12-4,many,-,TRBJ1-2,13,TGTGCCAGCAGGGGCAGGGCCAACTATGGCTACACCTTC,CASRGRANYGYTF
TRBV19,-,TRBD1,TRBJ2-1,15,TGTGCCAGTAGTATAGCGCAGGGGGCATACAATGAGCAGTTCTTC,CASSIAQGAYNEQFF